Following are 8 T cell receptor beta chains from one sample sequenced in a study of human T cells and chemical hapten exposure. One entry per CDR3 protein, called by TCRdb with MiXCR from the RACE reads. The sample carries some 350,000 distinct CDR3 sequences, approximately 6.3% recorded once. Time point given: patch test 1, 2 weeks after DPC sensitization. Treatment given: therapeutic diphenylcyclopropenone sensitization with weekly scalp DPC. The sequences come from whole blood, collected in connection with sensitization to the hapten diphenylcyclopropenone (DPC). The receptors originated from a woman between 18 and 29 years old with alopecia areata. Some clones in this sample may be carry-over from other donors' samples.

This clonotype appeared a few times. The gene calls are TRBV7-8 and TRBJ2-1, with 8 nucleotides matching TRBD2. Germline CDR1 reads SGHVS; CDR2 reads FQNEAQ. Losses at the gene ends were 2 bases for V and 3 bases for J; bases not matched to a gene: 12. This CDR3 is 18 amino acids long. CDR3 amino acids: CASSLRVDLSGGYNEQFF. In DNA, the CDR3 is TGTGCCAGCAGCTTAAGGGTTGACTTGAGCGGGGGCTACAATGAGCAGTTCTTC.

Regarding this clonotype: The final CDR3 position lacks the conserved phenylalanine or tryptophan, pointing to a likely read error. V and J are TRBV5-1 and TRBJ2-1; 12 bases agree with TRBD2. The CDR3 is 15 residues long. CDR1 and CDR2 from the germline V gene are SGHRS and YFSETQ. J gave up 8 bases and V 3 bases, and 6 bases lay outside the gene matches. The CDR3 DNA follows: TGCGCCAGCAGCTCTAGCGGGGGGGCCGAGGATGAGCAGTTCCTC. Residues: CASSSSGGAEDEQFL.

This clonotype was recorded a few times. The V call is TRBV28, the J call TRBJ2-3; 11 bases are shared with TRBD2. CDR1 and CDR2 (germline): MDHEN, SYDVKM. The V gene end was trimmed by 6 bases and the J gene end by 6 bases; junction bases not matched to a gene: 8. CDR3 size: 15 residues. The CDR3 spells CASSQTSGGRDTQYF. In DNA form, the CDR3 reads TGTGCCAGCAGCCAAACTAGCGGGGGCCGGGATACGCAGTATTTT.

V is TRBV7-3 and J is TRBJ1-1; possible D gene TRBD1, 5 bases. CDR3 length equals 16 residues. The V end lost 4 bases, the J end lost 6 bases, and 21 bases lay between the germline ends. Germline CDR1 SGHTA, CDR2 FQGTGA. In DNA, the CDR3 is TGTGCCAGCAGCTCCCTACAGAGTGGGGGAAGCTCTGAAGCTTTCTTT. As protein: CASSSLQSGGSSEAFF.

V is TRBV25-1 and J is TRBJ1-1; unclear D gene. The CDR3 is 13 residues long. V lost 3 bases, J lost 6 bases, and 11 bases lay in between. Germline assignment: CDR1 MGHDK and CDR2 SYGVNS. The CDR3 spells CASSDLYASEAFF. The CDR3 DNA sequence: TGTGCCAGCAGTGACTTGTATGCATCTGAAGCTTTCTTT.

This clonotype was found many times. The CDR3 spells CSVGAAKETQYF. CDR3 nucleotides: TGCAGCGTTGGAGCAGCAAAAGAGACCCAGTACTTC. The chain combines TRBV29-1 with TRBJ2-5, with D unclear. The CDR3 runs 12 residues. Germline V gene lookup returns CDR1 SQVTM and CDR2 ANQGSEA. Trimming took 4 bases from V and 3 from J, leaving 9 bases between them.

This clonotype was counted at least ten times. The chain recombines TRBV20-1 with TRBJ1-2; unclear D gene. Germline V gives CDR1 DFQATT, CDR2 SNEGSKA (reference sequence). This CDR3 region has 13 residues. V was shortened by 1 base and J by 2 bases, with 8 bases between the two germline ends. This CDR3 is CSARVPENYGYTF. The CDR3 bases are TGCAGTGCTAGAGTGCCCGAAAACTATGGCTACACCTTC.

This clonotype was observed a few times. The chain joins TRBV5-1 to TRBJ2-1, with D perhaps matching TRBD2 (6 bases). The germline V gene has CDR1 SGHRS and CDR2 YFSETQ. The germline V and J ends were trimmed by 4 bases and 4 bases, with 9 bases remaining between them. The CDR3 covers 13 residues. The DNA of the CDR3 is TGCGCCAGCAGCGTGGGGGGTTACAATGAGCAGTTCTTC. This sequence encodes CASSVGGYNEQFF. Complete variable domain (other parts from reference TRBV5-1 and TRBJ2-1): KAGVTQTPRYLIKTRGQQVTLSCSPISGHRSVSWYQQTPGQGLQFLFEYFSETQRNKGNFPGRFSGRQFSNSRSEMNVSTLELGDSALYLCASSVGGYNEQFFGPGTRLTVL.